The 15 T cell receptor beta chains in this list originate from one sample, sequenced in a study of OX40 agonist ivuxolimab in advanced cancers. The protocol was immunoSEQ multiplex PCR, while the TCRdb copy is restricted to in-frame clones and leaves out a portion. The sample has about 36,000 clones, about 70% seen once. The specimen comprised CD4+ or CD8+ T cells sorted from blood, sampled in a trial of the OX40 agonist ivuxolimab. Receptors were obtained from an adult with an advanced solid tumor such as melanoma, head and neck, liver or kidney cancer.

The V gene is TRBV6-1, the J gene TRBJ1-2; possible D gene TRBD1, 6 bases. The germline gives CDR1 MNHNS, CDR2 SASEGT. V lost 1 base and J 4 bases, leaving 13 bases between the germline ends. This CDR3 has 15 amino acids. CDR3 DNA sequence: TGTGCCAGCAGTGAAGGTTTTCAGGGGCCCTATGGCTACACCTTC. Translating it yields CASSEGFQGPYGYTF.

V and J are TRBV27 and TRBJ2-7; 10 nucleotides line up with TRBD2. The germline V gene has CDR1 MNHEY and CDR2 SMNVEV (reference sequence). V shed 6 bases and J 1 base; nucleotides not matched to a gene: 12. The length of the CDR3 is 17 residues. This CDR3 is CASRRAGGPSSSYEQYV. As DNA, the CDR3 is TGTGCCAGCAGGAGAGCGGGGGGGCCATCCAGTTCCTACGAGCAGTACGTC.

V usage is TRBV5-1 and J usage is TRBJ1-1, with 8 bases lining up with TRBD1. The trim removed 5 bases at V and 5 bases at J, leaving 8 bases unmatched. In germline, CDR1 is SGHRS, CDR2 YFSETQ. There are 14 residues in the CDR3. Here the CDR3 reads CASRFNRGLTEAFF. Written as DNA, the CDR3 is TGCGCCAGCAGATTCAACAGGGGGTTAACTGAAGCTTTCTTT.

This chain connects TRBV5-6 to TRBJ1-2; D is possibly TRBD1 (5 bases). Trimming stripped 0 bases from V and 3 bases from J, with 15 bases between. The CDR3 is made up of 16 amino acids. Germline values: CDR1 SGHDT, CDR2 YYEEEE. The CDR3 here is CASSLAEGLLYYGYTF. Written as DNA, the CDR3 is TGTGCCAGCAGCTTGGCCGAGGGGCTCCTCTACTATGGCTACACCTTC.

This clone was counted between two and nine times. V usage is TRBV6-1 and J usage is TRBJ1-3, with D tentatively TRBD1 (5 bases). Trimming stripped 6 bases from V and 4 bases from J, with 13 bases between. The CDR3 runs 14 residues. The germline CDR1 and CDR2 sequences are MNHNS and SASEGT. This CDR3 is CASRSTVRGNTIYF. The CDR3 DNA follows: TGTGCCAGCAGATCGACAGTTCGGGGAAACACCATATATTTT.

This clone has only a few counts. The V gene is TRBV7-9, the J gene TRBJ1-2; D is unclear. Deletions cut 2 bases from V and 2 bases from J, with 15 bases between. This CDR3 has 16 residues. The germline V gene has CDR1 SEHNR and CDR2 FQNEAQ (reference sequence). CDR3 nucleotide sequence: TGTGCCAGCAGCTTATGGGGTTCCCCAGGAAACTATGGCTACACCTTC. Encoded protein: CASSLWGSPGNYGYTF.

This rearrangement joins TRBV6-6 to TRBJ1-5; tentatively, D is TRBD1 (6 bases). CDR3 length: 13 amino acids. Germline loops: CDR1 MNHNY, CDR2 SVGAGI (reference sequence). With 7 bases removed from V and 7 bases from J, the gap between germline ends came to 14 bases. This CDR3 is CASTTGSRQPQHF. The CDR3 nucleotides are TGTGCCAGCACTACAGGGTCAAGGCAGCCCCAGCATTTT.

The gene calls are TRBV27 and TRBJ1-2; D is perhaps TRBD1 (5 bases). The CDR3 is 14 amino acids. Trimming took 7 bases from V and 5 from J, leaving 17 bases between them. Germline V lookup: CDR1 MNHEY, CDR2 SMNVEV (reference sequence). The CDR3 coding sequence is TGTGCCAGCAATGCTGCGGGACGGCCTTATGGCTACACCTTC. This encodes CASNAAGRPYGYTF.

The J gene is TRBJ1-2, the V gene TRBV21-1. TRBV21-1 is a pseudogene segment. The CDR3 totals 15 residues. In nucleotides, the CDR3 is TGTGCCGGGGGCGATTTCGGGGGCGTTATCTATGGCTACACCTTC. Its translation: CAGGDFGGVIYGYTF.

This rearrangement joins TRBV6-1 to TRBJ2-6, with unresolved D. The CDR3 is made up of 13 amino acids. Trimming took off 2 bases at V and 3 bases at J, with 2 bases between the two ends. The germline CDR1 and CDR2 sequences are MNHNS and SASEGT. The CDR3 loop reads CASSESGANVLTF. The CDR3 DNA is TGTGCCAGCAGTGAAAGTGGGGCCAACGTCCTGACTTTC.

This clone is classed as medium-sized. The rearrangement links TRBV9 to TRBJ1-6; the match to TRBD1 covers 7 bases. Losses at the gene ends were 4 bases for V and 8 bases for J; bases not matched to a gene: 12. Germline assignment: CDR1 SGDLS and CDR2 YYNGEE. The CDR3 has 16 residues. The CDR3 region is CASSPTGERLDSPLHF. CDR3 DNA sequence: TGTGCCAGCAGCCCCACAGGGGAGCGCCTGGATTCACCCCTCCACTTT.

This clone was observed many times. The chain links TRBV5-5 to TRBJ2-5; 7 nucleotides align to TRBD1. In germline, CDR1 is SGHKS, CDR2 YYEKEE (reference sequence). CDR3 length: 12 residues. V lost 6 bases and J lost 3; bases outside the gene matches: 2. CDR3 DNA: TGTGCCAGCACAACAGGGGAAGAGACCCAGTACTTC. Protein product: CASTTGEETQYF.

A few counts support this clone. This chain connects TRBV5-1 to TRBJ2-1; weak D call: TRBD1 (6 bases). The CDR3 runs to 13 residues. Germline V CDR1 and CDR2: SGHRS, YFSETQ. V was shortened by 1 base and J by 9 bases, with 11 bases between the two germline ends. The DNA for the CDR3 is TGCGCCAGCAGCTTGTCGTTAGGGGGTGAGCAGTTCTTC. Translation: CASSLSLGGEQFF.

V is TRBV10-3 and J is TRBJ1-2; 9 bases are shared with TRBD1. Trimming at V came to 9 bases and at J to 8 bases, leaving 16 bases not matched to a gene. The V gene's germline CDR1 is ENHRY and CDR2 SYGVKD. The CDR3 is 15 residues long. This chain's CDR3 is CAMNTKNRGHGGYTF. DNA of the CDR3: TGTGCCATGAATACAAAGAACAGGGGGCATGGAGGCTACACCTTC.

This clone was picked up a small number of times. DNA of the CDR3: TGTGCCAGCAGCTTGGTTTGGGGACTGGACCAAGAGACCCAGTACTTC. Translating gives CASSLVWGLDQETQYF. V gene TRBV5-6 combines with J gene TRBJ2-5, with D perhaps matching TRBD2 (6 bases). Trimming cost V 0 bases and J 0 bases, with 12 bases left between them. The V gene's germline CDR1 is SGHDT and CDR2 YYEEEE. This CDR3 has 16 residues.